This T cell receptor (beta chain) derives from a study of T cell repertoires in cytomegalovirus infection. Study-level background: An indication of both CMV infection and matching HLA type came from public TCR beta signatures.

Concerning this clonotype itself: Its antigen is not known.

This CDR3 comprises 17 residues. CDR1 and CDR2 (germline): SGHNT, YENEEA. V trimming: 6 bases; J trimming: 3 bases; junction bases outside the gene matches: 7. In TCRdb, the reads were re-called with MiXCR into one record per CDR3 protein. The table includes roughly 500,000 distinct CDR3 sequences, about 33% detected once. This rearrangement joins TRBV11-3 to TRBJ2-1, with TRBD2 matching over 14 bases. This material consisted of cultured PBMCs, taken from culture after CMV antigen stimulation. This clonotype was sampled from a human donor in good health (CMV status not recorded). Some clones in this sample may be carry-over from other donors' samples. CDR3 sequence reads: CASRRGLAGVNYNEQFF. In nucleotides, the CDR3 is TGTGCCAGCAGACGGGGACTAGCGGGGGTCAACTACAATGAGCAGTTCTTC.